This TCR beta chain was captured by sequencing in a study of T-cell reconstitution after alpha-beta-depleted transplantation in children. The library targeted TCRbeta and was prepared with unique molecular identifiers. TCRdb called the PCR reads again in MiXCR, with one record for every CDR3 protein. The sample includes about 270,000 distinct CDR3 sequences, 9.9% of them seen just once. Germline-derived CDR1 and CDR2 are SQVTM and ANQGSEA. CDR3 size: 13 residues. The V end lost 3 bases, the J end lost 6 bases, and 14 bases lay between the germline ends. This TCR was sampled from a human donor who donated a stem cell graft to a child with SCID. The rearrangement uses TRBV29-1 and TRBJ2-5; D might be TRBD1 or TRBD2, each matching 5 bases. The sequencing used PBMCs from the stem cell graft donor, collected from the stem cell graft. CDR3 DNA: TGCAGCGTTGAGGGTGGGGGAACGAAGACCCAGTACTTC. It translates to CSVEGGGTKTQYF.